This record covers a single TCR beta chain. What it recognizes is unknown. This table comes from immunoSEQ multiplex PCR, and its TCRdb copy is limited to in-frame clones, with some not included. The data hold some 660,000 clones, with around 78% observed a single time. This specimen belongs to a study of shared clonotypes between healthy human individuals. Overall study results and limits: Around 5.3% of naive CD4 clonotypes were shared across a few donors.

CDR3 length: 13 amino acids. Germline V gene data show CDR1 as SGHDN and CDR2 as FVKESK. V lost 1 base to trimming and J lost 4 bases, with 7 bases between them. Only Caucasian adults living in Nashville, Tennessee made up the donor group. The chain joins TRBV14 to TRBJ2-5; possible D gene TRBD1, 5 bases. This TCR was sampled from a woman aged 25 to 39 in good health. Sequencing input: memory CD4+ T cells sorted from blood. Subset defined: CD45RA-negative fraction. The CDR3 DNA reads TGTGCCAGCAGCCAAGGACAGAGAGAGACCCAGTACTTC. The encoded protein is CASSQGQRETQYF.